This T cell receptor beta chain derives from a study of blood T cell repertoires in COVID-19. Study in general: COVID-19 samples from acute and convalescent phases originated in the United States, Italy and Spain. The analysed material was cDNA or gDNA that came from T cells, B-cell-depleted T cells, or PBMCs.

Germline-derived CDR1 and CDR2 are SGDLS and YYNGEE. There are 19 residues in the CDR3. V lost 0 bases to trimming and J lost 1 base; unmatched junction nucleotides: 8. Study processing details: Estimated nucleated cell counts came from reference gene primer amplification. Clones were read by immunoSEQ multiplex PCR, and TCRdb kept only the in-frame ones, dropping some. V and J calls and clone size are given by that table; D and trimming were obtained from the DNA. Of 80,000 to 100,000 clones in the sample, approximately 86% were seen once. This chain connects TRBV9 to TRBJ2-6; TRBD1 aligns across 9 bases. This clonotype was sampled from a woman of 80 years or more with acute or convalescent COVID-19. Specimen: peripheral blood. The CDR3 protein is CASSVGSGQGFSGANVLTF. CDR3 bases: TGTGCCAGCAGCGTAGGTTCGGGACAGGGTTTTTCTGGGGCCAACGTCCTGACTTTC.